This T cell receptor beta chain derives from a study of blood T cell repertoires in COVID-19. Study-wide context: Sites across the United States, Italy and Spain contributed samples from acute and convalescent COVID-19. PBMCs, B-cell-depleted T cells, or T cells were the source of the cDNA or gDNA that made up the material.

Authors' methods: From reference gene primer amplification, estimates of nucleated cell counts were derived. Assay: immunoSEQ multiplex PCR; the TCRdb copy retains only in-frame clones and omits some. V and J calls and clone size come straight from that table; D and trimming were deduced from the DNA. The profile shows 270,000 or so clones, 80% to 85% of them singletons. V lost 5 bases, J lost 10 bases, and 15 bases lay in between. The germline CDR1 and CDR2 sequences are SGHTA and FQGNSA. CDR3 size: 13 residues. This chain uses TRBV7-2 with TRBJ2-1; D may be TRBD1 (5 bases). Sequencing was performed on peripheral blood. The clonotype comes from a woman aged 55-70 years with active or convalescent COVID-19. DNA of the CDR3: TGTGCCAGCAGCGGCCCTAGGGGCTGGGAGCAGTTCTTC. Its protein product is CASSGPRGWEQFF. Filled out from reference TRBV7-2 and TRBJ2-1, the complete variable domain reads GAGVSQSPSNKVTEKGKDVELRCDPISGHTALYWYRQSLGQGLEFLIYFQGNSAPDKSGLPSDRFSAERTGGSVSTLTIQRTQQEDSAVYLCASSGPRGWEQFFGPGTRLTVL.